This T cell receptor beta chain comes out of a study of T cells after yellow fever vaccination (dated by TCRdb to between 2018 and 2021). For the study in its entirety: Libraries from fractions with low cell numbers were prepared with the SMART-Seq v4 Ultra Low Input RNA kit. To track T-cell clones before and after primary and booster YFV17D yellow fever vaccination, bulk TCR alpha and beta repertoires were sequenced longitudinally. Two healthy male donors, one aged 18 to 30 and one aged 30 to 40 years, were included in the cohort. Bulk PBMC replicates and cell subsets were isolated from blood drawn at multiple timepoints before and after both primary and secondary immunization.

General findings and caveats noted by the study authors: A small fraction of clonotypes appeared in both the CD4 and CD8 compartments, likely as a result of convergent recombination. Computational filtering was required because FACS-sorted repertoires could contain abundant contaminating clonotypes from the bulk population. After the booster, most clones that had expanded after primary vaccination were detected again (about 97% of CD4 and around 88% of CD8), suggesting broad maintenance of memory. The secondary T-cell response was weaker than the primary response but faster, peaking on day 5 instead of day 15. Because the study included only a couple of donors, the extent to which the findings can be generalized is limited.

This clonotype was seen a single time. Its specific antigen is unknown. Compared with germline, one end of the junction differs, possibly owing to a read error. This specimen's treatment or condition label, interpreted: live attenuated yellow fever vaccine strain. At each blood-draw timepoint, two biological replicates of bulk PBMCs were obtained. PBMCs were isolated from peripheral blood using a standard Ficoll-Paque protocol. RNA was extracted with TriZol from bulk PBMCs, CD4 and CD8 fractions, and dextramer-positive and dextramer-negative fractions. CDR1 and CDR2 are drawn from the germline V gene: SNHLY, FYNNEI. The CDR3 goes from the cysteine to the phenylalanine over 18 residues. Only the CDR3 DNA is retained, 54 bases long and in frame from the first base. Synthesis of TCR cDNA relied on 5'RACE template switching, a step that introduced a universal primer site along with unique molecular identifiers. Priming for cDNA synthesis came from both the TCR alpha and TCR beta constant segments. Libraries were amplified in two PCR steps, with sample barcodes and sequencing adapters added in the second step. Sequencing of libraries was performed on Illumina HiSeq 2500 (2x100 bp) or NovaSeq (2x150 bp). The original methods were these. MIGEC was used to demultiplex reads and collapse the reads into UMI consensus sequences, and MiXCR was used for V(D)J alignment. Vaccine-responding clonotypes were defined with edgeR using replicate PBMC samples, requiring FDR below 0.01 and a log2 fold change above 5 up to day 15. Each bulk clonotype received a CD4 or CD8 identity based on whether the sequenced CD4 or CD8 repertoire contained that clonotype at higher abundance. TCRdb applied fastp at Q25 and MiXCR to the public reads, then kept only in-frame beta chains. Rows matching on CDR3 protein sequence are summarized as one entry with the most common DNA and genes. The authors' filters were not applied to this entry. The sample table lists 450,000 to 550,000 distinct CDR3 sequences, 21% of them with a count of one. Roughly 16% of the sample belongs to the ten largest clones.

The receptor was isolated from a man between 18 and 35 years old who received the YFV17D yellow fever vaccine. The material sequenced was PBMCs, taken 21 days after the first yellow fever vaccination. The rearranged segments are TRBV2 and TRBJ2-3; tentative D gene TRBD2, with 6 bases matching. CDR3 region: CTSRLGGAAPARADTQYF. DNA sequence: TGTACCAGCAGACTAGGCGGGGCTGCACCCGCCCGGGCAGATACGCAGTATTTT.